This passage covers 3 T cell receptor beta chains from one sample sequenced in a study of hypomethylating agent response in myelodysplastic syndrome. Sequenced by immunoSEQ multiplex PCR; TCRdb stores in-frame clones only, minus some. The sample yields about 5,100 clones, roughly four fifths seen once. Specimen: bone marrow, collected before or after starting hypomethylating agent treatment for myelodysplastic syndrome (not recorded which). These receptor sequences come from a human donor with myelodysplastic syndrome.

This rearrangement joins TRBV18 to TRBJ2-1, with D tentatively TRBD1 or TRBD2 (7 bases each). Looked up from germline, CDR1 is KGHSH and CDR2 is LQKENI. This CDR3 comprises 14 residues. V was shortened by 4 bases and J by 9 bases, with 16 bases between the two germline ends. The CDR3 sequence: CASSREGAQSEQFF. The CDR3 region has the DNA TGTGCCAGCTCACGGGAGGGGGCGCAGAGTGAGCAGTTCTTC.

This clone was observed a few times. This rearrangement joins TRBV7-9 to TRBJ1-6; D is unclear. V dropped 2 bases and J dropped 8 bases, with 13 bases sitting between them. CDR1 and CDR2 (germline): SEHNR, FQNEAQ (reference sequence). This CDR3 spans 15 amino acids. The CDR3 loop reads CASSLMGIPDSPLHF. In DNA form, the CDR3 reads TGTGCCAGCAGCTTAATGGGGATCCCCGATTCACCCCTCCACTTT.

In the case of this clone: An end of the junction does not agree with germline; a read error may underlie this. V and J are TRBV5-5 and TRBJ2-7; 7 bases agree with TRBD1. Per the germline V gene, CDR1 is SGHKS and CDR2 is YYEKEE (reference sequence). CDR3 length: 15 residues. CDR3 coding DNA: TGCGCCAGCAGCCCGGACAGGCGAAGCTCCTACGAGCAGTACTTC. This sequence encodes CASSPDRRSSYEQYF.